Listed below are T cell receptor beta chains from one sample, sequenced in a study of T cells in Graves' hyperthyroidism and ophthalmopathy. One entry per CDR3 protein results from TCRdb running MiXCR on the multiplex PCR reads. The sample yields about 400,000 distinct CDR3 sequences, around a sixth seen once. Sequencing input: blood. The source is a woman in her late teens or twenties with Graves' hyperthyroidism. Each CDR3 is given with its conserved first and last residue. D genes are given only for firm matches. The size field is filled for only some rows; it gives once, few, many or a size class.

size: many; D: -; V: TRBV20-1; J: TRBJ2-3; DNA: TGCAGTGCTAGAGAGTTAATAAGGGCAGGGACGCAGTATTTT; CDR3: CSARELIRAGTQYF
size: many; D: TRBD2; V: TRBV3-1; J: TRBJ2-7; DNA: TGTGCCAGCAGCCAAGATCGGGCTAGCGGGAGCCTCGAGCAGTACTTC; CDR3: CASSQDRASGSLEQYF
size: -; D: -; V: TRBV19; J: TRBJ2-7; DNA: TGTGCCAGTAGTATAGGGTACCGAGCCTACGAGCAGTACTTC; CDR3: CASSIGYRAYEQYF
size: -; D: TRBD1; V: TRBV19; J: TRBJ1-5; DNA: TGTGCCAGTAATGACAGGGGGTCAAGTCAGCCCCAGCATTTT; CDR3: CASNDRGSSQPQHF
size: -; D: TRBD1; V: TRBV10-2; J: TRBJ1-2; DNA: TGCGCCAGCAGGCGCCGGGACAGCACATTACCTTGCACCTTC; CDR3: CASRRRDSTLPCTF
size: many; D: TRBD1; V: TRBV12-3/TRBV12-4; J: TRBJ1-2; DNA: TGTGCCAGCACCCGGTCAGGGGGCGGGTATGGCTACACCTTC; CDR3: CASTRSGGGYGYTF
size: many; D: TRBD1; V: TRBV7-8; J: TRBJ1-1; DNA: TGTGCCAGCAGCCTTGGACAGGGCGGGGAAGCTTTCTTT; CDR3: CASSLGQGGEAFF
size: many; D: -; V: TRBV7-8; J: TRBJ2-1; DNA: TGTGCCAGCAGCTTAGCGGGTAGACTCTACAATGAGCAGTTCTTC; CDR3: CASSLAGRLYNEQFF
size: many; D: TRBD1; V: TRBV2; J: TRBJ2-5; DNA: TGTACCAGCAGTGAAAGGACCGGGACAGGGTCAGAGACCCAGTACTTC; CDR3: CTSSERTGTGSETQYF
size: many; D: TRBD1; V: TRBV20-1; J: TRBJ1-5; DNA: TGCAGTGCTAGGGAGACAGGGGGAGGAAGACAGCCCCAGCATTTT; CDR3: CSARETGGGRQPQHF
size: -; D: -; V: TRBV5-6; J: TRBJ2-1; DNA: TGTGCCAGCAGCTTGAAGGGACACCGCAACAATGAGCAGTTCTTC; CDR3: CASSLKGHRNNEQFF
size: -; D: -; V: TRBV19; J: TRBJ2-3; DNA: TGTGCCAGTAGGACCTGGGACAGCACAGATACGCAGTATTTT; CDR3: CASRTWDSTDTQYF
size: -; D: TRBD2; V: TRBV6-1; J: TRBJ2-1; DNA: TGTGCCAGCAGTGACGGGAGGGCCGGCAATGAGCAGTTCTTC; CDR3: CASSDGRAGNEQFF
size: many; D: TRBD1; V: TRBV6-1; J: TRBJ2-5; DNA: TGTGCCAGCGCCAGGACCGGGACAGGCCTCCAAGAGACCCAGTACTTC; CDR3: CASARTGTGLQETQYF
size: few; D: -; V: TRBV5-1; J: TRBJ1-4; DNA: TGCGCCAGCAGCTTCATATCAACTAATGAAAAACTGTTTTTT; CDR3: CASSFISTNEKLFF
size: many; D: TRBD1; V: TRBV2; J: TRBJ1-2; DNA: TGTGCCAGCAGAGCCGGGACAGGGCGACTAGGGTCCTATGGCTACACCTTC; CDR3: CASRAGTGRLGSYGYTF
size: few; D: TRBD1; V: TRBV9; J: TRBJ2-2; DNA: TGTGCCAGCAGCGTAGCTGGGACAGGGTCTAACGGGGAGCTGTTTTTT; CDR3: CASSVAGTGSNGELFF
size: many; D: TRBD2; V: TRBV9; J: TRBJ2-5; DNA: TGTGCCAGCAGCTCCGGGACTAGCGGGGGGACGTTCCAAGAGACCCAGTACTTC; CDR3: CASSSGTSGGTFQETQYF
size: many; D: -; V: TRBV6-1; J: TRBJ1-4; DNA: TGTGCCAGCAGTTCGACAGCTAATGAAAAACTGTTTTTT; CDR3: CASSSTANEKLFF
size: many; D: -; V: TRBV11-3; J: TRBJ2-1; DNA: TGTGCCAGCAGCCCCACCGTACAGGGCGGTGAGCAGTTCTTC; CDR3: CASSPTVQGGEQFF
size: many; D: -; V: TRBV12-3/TRBV12-4; J: TRBJ2-7; DNA: TGTGCCAGCAGGCTCCAGCTCAACTCCTACGAGCAGTACTTC; CDR3: CASRLQLNSYEQYF
size: -; D: -; V: TRBV18; J: TRBJ2-3; DNA: TGTGCCAGCTCACCGACGGAAACAGATACGCAGTATTTT; CDR3: CASSPTETDTQYF
size: -; D: TRBD1; V: TRBV20-1; J: TRBJ2-7; DNA: TGCAGTGCTAGAGCCGGGACAGGGGGCCGCGAGCAGTACTTC; CDR3: CSARAGTGGREQYF
size: few; D: -; V: TRBV29-1; J: TRBJ2-7; DNA: TGCAGCTGCCGGGTCCCGGACTACGAGCAGTACTTC; CDR3: CSCRVPDYEQYF
size: -; D: TRBD1; V: TRBV2; J: TRBJ2-7; DNA: TGTGCCAGCAAGCGGACAGGGGGCTACGAGCAGTACTTC; CDR3: CASKRTGGYEQYF
size: many; D: TRBD2; V: TRBV6-1; J: TRBJ2-3; DNA: TGTGCCAGCAGTTGGACTAGCGGGAGCCCAGATACGCAGTATTTT; CDR3: CASSWTSGSPDTQYF
size: -; D: -; V: TRBV6-5; J: TRBJ2-7; DNA: TGTGCCAGCAGTTACTCGATGCCCCTTTTTGGCGAGCAGTACTTC; CDR3: CASSYSMPLFGEQYF
size: few; D: -; V: TRBV6-1; J: TRBJ2-2; DNA: TGTGCCAGCGTGGGGGGGCAGAACACCGGGGAGCTGTTTTTT; CDR3: CASVGGQNTGELFF
size: many; D: -; V: TRBV5-1; J: TRBJ1-2; DNA: TGCGCCAGCAGCTTGGCTTTAGGCGACTTCTATGGCTACACCTTC; CDR3: CASSLALGDFYGYTF
size: -; D: TRBD1; V: TRBV6-1; J: TRBJ1-3; DNA: TGTGCCAGCAGAGACAGGGGCCGCTCTGGAAACACCATATATTTT; CDR3: CASRDRGRSGNTIYF
size: -; D: -; V: TRBV11-2; J: TRBJ1-2; DNA: TGTGCCAGCAGCGCGACAGTTTGGTATGGCTACACCTTC; CDR3: CASSATVWYGYTF
size: once; D: -; V: TRBV6-1; J: TRBJ1-2; DNA: TGTGCCAGCACCCCTTACCTGGGCCCTAACTATGGCTACACCTTC; CDR3: CASTPYLGPNYGYTF
size: many; D: -; V: TRBV12-3/TRBV12-4; J: TRBJ2-1; DNA: TGTGCCAGCAGTTTTGCTTATACCAATGAGCAGTTCTTC; CDR3: CASSFAYTNEQFF
size: few; D: -; V: TRBV6-5; J: TRBJ2-3; DNA: TGTGCCAGCAGTTACTCGAATACGAGAACCACAGATACGCAGTATTTT; CDR3: CASSYSNTRTTDTQYF
size: -; D: TRBD1; V: TRBV20-1; J: TRBJ2-7; DNA: TGCAGTGCGAGCGCGGACAGGGACCACGAGCAGTACTTC; CDR3: CSASADRDHEQYF
size: many; D: TRBD2; V: TRBV12-3/TRBV12-4; J: TRBJ2-1; DNA: TGTGCCAGCAGTTTTCCGACTAGCATGGGTCGCAATGAGCAGTTCTTC; CDR3: CASSFPTSMGRNEQFF
size: -; D: -; V: TRBV4-1; J: TRBJ1-2; DNA: TGCGCCAGCAGCCAAAGGGGAAGCGGCTACACCTTC; CDR3: CASSQRGSGYTF
size: many; D: -; V: TRBV5-5; J: TRBJ1-5; DNA: TGTGCCAGCAGCTTGGCCGGGGCCCGAGGAAGCAATCAGCCCCAGCATTTT; CDR3: CASSLAGARGSNQPQHF
size: -; D: TRBD1; V: TRBV29-1; J: TRBJ1-2; DNA: TGCAGCGTTATGGGAATAGACAGGGCTCATGGCTACACCTTC; CDR3: CSVMGIDRAHGYTF
size: many; D: TRBD1; V: TRBV30; J: TRBJ1-1; DNA: TGTGCCTGGAGCGCGACAGGGATGAACACTGAAGCTTTCTTT; CDR3: CAWSATGMNTEAFF
size: many; D: -; V: TRBV6-1; J: TRBJ2-3; DNA: TGTGCCAGCAGTGCGGGACCGCACACAGATACGCAGTATTTT; CDR3: CASSAGPHTDTQYF
size: many; D: -; V: TRBV11-2; J: TRBJ2-1; DNA: TGTGCCAGCACCCAATGGGCCGACGGTGAGCAGTTCTTC; CDR3: CASTQWADGEQFF
size: many; D: -; V: TRBV5-5; J: TRBJ1-5; DNA: TGTGCCAGCAGCTTACAGGGATGGGGCAATCAGCCCCAGCATTTT; CDR3: CASSLQGWGNQPQHF
size: -; D: -; V: TRBV19; J: TRBJ2-3; DNA: TGTGCCAGTAGTATCTGGGGGGCTAGCACAGATACGCAGTATTTT; CDR3: CASSIWGASTDTQYF
size: many; D: TRBD1; V: TRBV6-5; J: TRBJ2-4; DNA: TGTGCCAGCAGCTACGACAGGGGGGGTACCAAAAACATTCAGTACTTC; CDR3: CASSYDRGGTKNIQYF
size: many; D: TRBD2; V: TRBV18; J: TRBJ2-1; DNA: TGTGCCAGCTCACCACCTACCCGGCAGCGGGAGGGAAGGTTCTTC; CDR3: CASSPPTRQREGRFF
size: -; D: -; V: TRBV2; J: TRBJ2-1; DNA: TGTGCCAGCACCCCGGGTTCCTCACTTTACAATGAGCAGTTCTTC; CDR3: CASTPGSSLYNEQFF
size: many; D: TRBD2; V: TRBV27; J: TRBJ2-5; DNA: TGTGCCAGTCCCCGGACTAGCGGGAGCCTGACCCAAGAGACCCAGTACTTC; CDR3: CASPRTSGSLTQETQYF
size: -; D: TRBD2; V: TRBV20-1; J: TRBJ2-1; DNA: TGCAGTGCTAGACCTGGACTAGCGGGAGCCACCTACAATGAGCAGTTCTTC; CDR3: CSARPGLAGATYNEQFF
size: many; D: -; V: TRBV11-2; J: TRBJ2-5; DNA: TGTGCCAGCAGCTTATCTTTCCTCCAACAAGAGACCCAGTACTTC; CDR3: CASSLSFLQQETQYF